The TCR beta chain described here comes from a study of patients and donors after allogeneic stem cell transplantation. TCRdb independently ran MiXCR on the RT-PCR reads; one entry per CDR3 protein. The profile shows about 400,000 distinct CDR3 sequences, approximately 16% of them singletons. Germline V gene lookup returns CDR1 MGHRA and CDR2 YSYEKL. The CDR3 loop spans 13 amino acids. Deletions cut 0 bases from V and 7 bases from J, with 7 bases between. Input material: blood, either unsorted or a sorted T cell fraction (not recorded which). The clonotype originates from a human donor who was either an allogeneic HSCT recipient or a stem cell or donor lymphocyte infusion donor (not recorded which). It is not recorded whose cells these are; they may come from a transplant donor. The rearrangement uses TRBV4-1 and TRBJ2-1; D not certain. The CDR3 here is CASSQDWVNEQFF. Written as DNA, the CDR3 is TGCGCCAGCAGCCAAGATTGGGTGAATGAGCAGTTCTTC.